Included here is one TCR beta chain sequence, with context. Its antigen remains unknown. This sample is part of a study of cytomegalovirus exposure and HLA in healthy donors. Study-level results: Reported findings show TCR beta sequences accurately forecast HLA-A and HLA-B alleles in most subjects. 87-base-pair reads could not separate some V segments, including TRBV6-2 and TRBV6-3.

CDR3 length equals 14 residues. CDR1 MNHEY and CDR2 SVGAGI come from the germline V gene. With 7 bases removed from V and 2 bases from J, the gap between germline ends came to 13 bases. The PCR contained 60 Vbeta and 13 Jbeta primers. Under the authors' procedure: An analysis performed later counted about 80 million unique TCR beta chains (roughly 11 million of them shared). The method was immunoSEQ multiplex PCR; TCRdb's version includes in-frame clones alone and lacks a portion of them. From that table come the V and J calls and clone size; the DNA was used to work out D and trimming. Here the sample table reports about 55,000 clones.

The TCR originated in a man aged 45 to 65 in good health and CMV-seropositive. Source material: PBMCs. The genes are TRBV6-5 and TRBJ2-3; TRBD1 is a possible D gene (6 bases). The CDR3 protein is CASTPGVNTDTQYF. CDR3 DNA sequence: TGTGCCAGCACCCCAGGGGTTAACACAGATACGCAGTATTTT.